A single TCR beta chain is shown here with its context. Its antigen is currently not known. Base qualities are not provided; no much larger clone lies one nucleotide away. The data derive from a study of CD8 T cells in Susac syndrome (dated by TCRdb to 2018 to 2020). With regard to the full study: Among the sequenced Susac syndrome patients, six had clinically active disease and under 10 were in clinical remission. At blood withdrawal, Susac syndrome patients were therapy-naive, treated with corticosteroids (with IVIg additionally given to some), or treated with IVIg alone. The study used repertoire sequencing to test whether antigen drove CD8+ T cell activation and differentiation in Susac syndrome.

Peripheral blood CD8+ and CD4+ T cells from healthy donors, Susac syndrome patients and multiple sclerosis patients were profiled by high-throughput TCR beta sequencing. Recently defined diagnostic criteria for definite or probable disease were met by the Susac syndrome patients. Bulk CD8+ and CD4+ T cells were purified by magnetic negative isolation, while CD8+ TEMRA cells were enriched using FACS. Blood was drawn into EDTA tubes, processed within 24 hours, and PBMCs were isolated by density gradient centrifugation. PBMCs intended for TCR sequencing were cryopreserved in liquid nitrogen and thawed later in a water bath at 37 degrees C. Purity of sorted or isolated CD4+, CD8+ and CD8+ TEMRA cells was at least 90%. From cysteine to phenylalanine, the CDR3 is 14 amino acids long. Only the CDR3 DNA stays, 42 bases, in frame from base 1. In the germline V gene, CDR1 corresponds to KGHDR and CDR2 to SFDVKD. At the junction V is shortened by 9 bases and J by 5 bases, with 17 bases in between.

Study-level results and caveats: The study acknowledged that relatively few individuals were included in the TCR sequencing and HLA analysis. No clonal expansion was detected in the CD4+ T cell repertoire of Susac syndrome patients.

RNA was extracted with the RNeasy kit and roughly 0.45 to 1 ug was reverse transcribed using random hexamers. The immunoSEQ multiplex PCR assay, which covers 54 Vbeta and 13 Jbeta segments, was used to amplify TCR beta CDR3 regions. PCR amplification bias was corrected using a synthetic template baseline for primer optimization and computational correction. For the original study's pipeline: Reads were annotated to V, D and J genes according to IMGT and were analyzed with immunoSEQ Analyzer, with only productive sequences retained. Clonality was calculated as one minus the Shannon entropy normalized by log2 of the number of productive unique sequences. For each patient and control, public and private clones were evaluated among the 100 most prevalent clones. A clone was defined as Susac-specific if it was absent from the healthy and MS cohorts, from 1052 published viral clones and from other ImmuneACCESS disease sequences. TCRdb took the public reads, trimmed them with fastp at Q25, ran MiXCR for clone calling and kept in-frame beta chains. Each record represents a unique CDR3 protein, reported with the most common genes and DNA among its rows. The V and J calls, along with clone size, are taken from TCRdb and not from the paper's own processing. The table for this sample lists approximately 74,000 distinct CDR3 sequences; 85% to 95% of them were counted only once. The ten largest clones represent about 0.52% of the sample.

Material: CD4+ T cells from PBMCs. The source of this sequence is a human donor with Susac syndrome. Recombination linked TRBV24-1 to TRBJ2-3, with TRBD1 as a weak D call on 6 bases. This receptor has the CDR3 CATHSGDPGDTQYF. Here is the DNA: TGTGCCACCCACTCAGGGGACCCGGGAGATACGCAGTATTTT.